The present T cell receptor (beta chain) was sequenced within a study of control samples from healthy donors and cancer patients. V dropped 2 bases and J dropped 4 bases, with 15 bases sitting between them. CDR1 and CDR2 from the germline V gene are MDHEN and SYDVKM. The CDR3 covers 16 residues. Clones were sequenced by immunoSEQ multiplex PCR, and TCRdb holds only the in-frame ones, with some missing. The sample carries about 150,000 clones, roughly 93% recorded once. V gene TRBV28 combines with J gene TRBJ1-5; tentatively, D is TRBD1 (5 bases). The receptor's source is a young man in good health. The sample comprised blood. The CDR3 sequence is CASSLPRIGVNQPQHF. In DNA, the CDR3 is TGTGCCAGCAGTTTACCCCGCATAGGGGTTAATCAGCCCCAGCATTTT.